This T cell receptor (beta chain) was identified in a study of response to subunit inactivated influenza vaccine. This clonotype was picked up a small number of times. What it recognizes is unknown. Germline V gene data show CDR1 as SGHVS and CDR2 as FNYEAQ. V was pared by 2 bases and J by 0 bases, with 20 bases between. The CDR3 extends over 19 amino acids. Regarding the study as a whole: Few new T cells, the authors suggested, are recruited by each seasonal influenza vaccination.

TCRdb called the RT-PCR reads again in MiXCR, with one record for every CDR3 protein. The sample has 800,000 to 1,000,000 distinct CDR3 sequences, 21% seen once. The rearrangement joins TRBV7-6 to TRBJ2-1, with D tentatively TRBD2 (5 bases). The clonotype comes from a man aged 50 or older who received an inactivated influenza vaccine. The material was PBMCs from blood, obtained 4 to 6 days after vaccination. The CDR3 DNA reads TGTGCCAGCAGCTTATATGGCGGGCAACTAAGCTACTCCTACAATGAGCAGTTCTTC. It translates to CASSLYGGQLSYSYNEQFF.